The 8 T cell receptor beta chains below come from one sample, sequenced in a study of T cells after yellow fever vaccination. TCRdb called the 5' RACE reads again in MiXCR, with one record for every CDR3 protein. The sample gives about 120,000 distinct CDR3 sequences, 6.5% to 9% of which show up once; approximately 2.7% is in the top ten. The input for sequencing was CD4+ T cells sorted from PBMCs, taken roughly seven weeks after the first yellow fever vaccination. These receptors were obtained from a man younger than 30 who received the YFV17D yellow fever vaccine.

This clonotype was detected many times. This sequence joins TRBV7-2 and TRBJ2-1, with D unclear. Trimming removed 5 bases from V and 0 bases from J, with 11 bases in between. Germline V gives CDR1 SGHTA, CDR2 FQGNSA. The CDR3 runs to 15 residues. CDR3: CASSPGVSSYNEQFF. The CDR3 DNA sequence: TGTGCCAGCAGCCCTGGGGTGAGCTCCTACAATGAGCAGTTCTTC.

The chain links TRBV4-3 to TRBJ2-5; TRBD1 aligns across 10 bases. In germline, CDR1 is LGHNA, CDR2 YSLEER. The CDR3 covers 16 residues. J lost 5 bases, V lost 4 bases, and 10 bases had no gene match. This CDR3 is CASSRDLGTGAETQYF. The CDR3 DNA follows: TGCGCCAGCAGCCGCGACCTGGGGACAGGGGCGGAGACCCAGTACTTC.

This clonotype was seen repeatedly, ten times or more. The chain employs TRBV16 and TRBJ1-1, with D unresolved. V lost 0 bases to trimming and J lost 6 bases, with 11 bases between them. This CDR3 comprises 14 residues. CDR1 is KGHSY and CDR2 is FQNENV in the germline V gene. The chain's CDR3 is CASSQSAGLSEAFF. The DNA for the CDR3 is TGTGCCAGCAGCCAATCGGCAGGTCTATCTGAAGCTTTCTTT.

This clonotype was seen ten or more times. The rearrangement links TRBV29-1 to TRBJ1-4; perhaps TRBD1 as D (6 bases). Germline CDR1 is SQVTM and CDR2 is ANQGSEA. The CDR3 length is 13 residues. V gave up 4 bases and J gave up 14 bases, with 20 bases separating them. CDR3 nucleotides: TGCAGCGTTGCTAAGGGGACAAAAGGGATTCTGTTTTTT. Its translation: CSVAKGTKGILFF.

The table lists this clonotype with many counts. This rearrangement joins TRBV5-8 to TRBJ1-2; no firm D call. The V gene's germline CDR1 is SGHTS and CDR2 YDEGEE. V gave up 1 base and J gave up 2 bases, with 3 bases separating them. The CDR3 contains 12 residues. The CDR3 coding sequence is TGTGCCAGCAGCTTGAGGAACTATGGCTACACCTTC. Translated: CASSLRNYGYTF.

There are many counts of this clonotype. V usage is TRBV4-1 and J usage is TRBJ2-1, with TRBD2 matching over 11 bases. Unmatched junction bases numbered 2, after V lost 2 bases and J lost 2 bases. The CDR3 has 16 residues. Germline CDR1 and CDR2: MGHRA and YSYEKL. CDR3 sequence (DNA): TGCGCCAGCAGCCAACTTAGCGGGGGGGCCTACAATGAGCAGTTCTTC. Its protein product is CASSQLSGGAYNEQFF.

The rearrangement links TRBV20-1 to TRBJ1-4; D unclear. Trimming stripped 3 bases from V and 2 bases from J, with 16 bases between. This CDR3 contains 16 residues. Germline V gives CDR1 DFQATT, CDR2 SNEGSKA (reference sequence). CDR3 protein: CSARRIPSRTNEKLFF. CDR3 coding DNA: TGCAGTGCTAGGAGAATTCCCTCCAGGACTAATGAAAAACTGTTTTTT.

Regarding this clonotype: A much larger clone is a single base away; this may be a read error. The J gene is TRBJ1-1, the V gene TRBV5-5; D remains ambiguous. The CDR3 has 14 amino acids. Germline CDR1 and CDR2: SGHKS and YYEKEE (reference sequence). Between the trimmed V and J ends, which lost 1 base and 6 bases, there was a span of 13 bases. The CDR3 is CASSLFPDRAEAFF. The CDR3, as DNA: TGTGCCAGCAGCTTGTTCCCAGATAGAGCTGAAGCTTTCTTT. The full variable domain, with the rest looked up from reference TRBV5-5 and TRBJ1-1, is DAGVTQSPTHLIKTRGQQVTLRCSPISGHKSVSWYQQVLGQGPQFIFQYYEKEERGRGNFPDRFSARQFPNYSSELNVNALLLGDSALYLCASSLFPDRAEAFFGQGTRLTVV.